This T cell receptor (beta chain) was retrieved from a study of blood T cell repertoires in COVID-19. Study-wide context: The samples span acute and convalescent COVID-19 from the United States, Italy and Spain. The cDNA or gDNA used as material had been derived from T cells, B-cell-depleted T cells, or PBMCs.

Trimming took off 0 bases at V and 2 bases at J, with 11 bases between the two ends. This CDR3 comprises 15 residues. The germline CDR1 and CDR2 sequences are SGHNT and YYREEE (reference sequence). Produced via immunoSEQ multiplex PCR; TCRdb's table is partial and in-frame only. The data hold 350,000 to 450,000 clones, with around nine tenths observed a single time. The sequence derives from a human donor in a cohort sampled during active COVID-19. The chain joins TRBV5-4 to TRBJ1-2, with D possibly matching TRBD1 (5 bases). The source material was peripheral blood. The CDR3 here is CASSLVAGVNYGYTF. The CDR3 DNA follows: TGTGCCAGCAGCTTGGTGGCGGGGGTAAACTATGGCTACACCTTC.